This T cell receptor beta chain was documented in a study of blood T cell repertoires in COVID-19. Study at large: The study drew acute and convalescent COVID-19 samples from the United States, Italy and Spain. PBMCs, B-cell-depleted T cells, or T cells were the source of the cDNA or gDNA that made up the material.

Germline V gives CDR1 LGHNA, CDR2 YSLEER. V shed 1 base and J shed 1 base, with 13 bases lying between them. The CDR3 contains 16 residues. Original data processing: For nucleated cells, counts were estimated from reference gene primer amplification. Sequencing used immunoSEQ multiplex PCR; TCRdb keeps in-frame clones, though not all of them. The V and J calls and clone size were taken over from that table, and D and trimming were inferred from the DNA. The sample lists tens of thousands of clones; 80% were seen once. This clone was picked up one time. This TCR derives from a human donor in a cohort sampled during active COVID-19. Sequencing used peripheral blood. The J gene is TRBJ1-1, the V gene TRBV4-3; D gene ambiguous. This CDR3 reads CASSQGSVNRNTEAFF. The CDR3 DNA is TGCGCCAGCAGCCAAGGTAGCGTCAACAGGAACACTGAAGCTTTCTTT.